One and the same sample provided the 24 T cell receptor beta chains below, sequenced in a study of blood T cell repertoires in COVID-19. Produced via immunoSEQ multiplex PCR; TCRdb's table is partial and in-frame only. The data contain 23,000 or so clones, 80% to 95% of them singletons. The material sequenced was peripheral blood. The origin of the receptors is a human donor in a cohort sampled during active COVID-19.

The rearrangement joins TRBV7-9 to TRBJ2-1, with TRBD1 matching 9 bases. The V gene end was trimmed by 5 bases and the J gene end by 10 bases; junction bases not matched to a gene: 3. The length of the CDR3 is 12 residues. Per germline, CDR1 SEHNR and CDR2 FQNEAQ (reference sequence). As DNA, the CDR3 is TGTGCCAGCAGCATCGACAGGGGGGAGCAGTTCTTC. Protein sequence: CASSIDRGEQFF.

For the CDR3, the DNA is TGTGCCAGCAGCTTACCACTAGCGACCGGGGAGCTGTTTTTT. It is translated as CASSLPLATGELFF. The J gene is TRBJ2-2, the V gene TRBV7-2, with 7 nucleotides matching TRBD2. The germline V gene has CDR1 SGHTA and CDR2 FQGNSA. V was clipped by 2 bases and J by 5 bases; unmatched bases: 2. The CDR3 has 14 amino acids.

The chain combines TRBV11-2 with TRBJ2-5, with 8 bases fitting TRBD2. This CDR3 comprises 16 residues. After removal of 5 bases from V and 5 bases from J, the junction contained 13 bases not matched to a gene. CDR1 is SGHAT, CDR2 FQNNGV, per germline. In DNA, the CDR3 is TGTGCCAGCAGCCAATTTGGAGCGGGGGATGGGGAGACCCAGTACTTC. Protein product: CASSQFGAGDGETQYF.

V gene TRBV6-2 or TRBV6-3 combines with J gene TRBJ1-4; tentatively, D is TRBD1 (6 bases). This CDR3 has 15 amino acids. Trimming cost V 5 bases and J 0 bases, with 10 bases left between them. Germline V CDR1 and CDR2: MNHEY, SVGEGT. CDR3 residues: CASSDRQATNEKLFF. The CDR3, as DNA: TGTGCCAGCAGTGATCGACAGGCAACTAATGAAAAACTGTTTTTT.

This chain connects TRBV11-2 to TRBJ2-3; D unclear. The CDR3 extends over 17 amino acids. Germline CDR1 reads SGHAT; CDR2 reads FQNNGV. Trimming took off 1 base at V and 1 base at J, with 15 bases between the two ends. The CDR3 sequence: CASSLGFPSGRTDTQYF. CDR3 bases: TGTGCCAGCAGCTTAGGTTTCCCTTCAGGTCGCACAGATACGCAGTATTTT.

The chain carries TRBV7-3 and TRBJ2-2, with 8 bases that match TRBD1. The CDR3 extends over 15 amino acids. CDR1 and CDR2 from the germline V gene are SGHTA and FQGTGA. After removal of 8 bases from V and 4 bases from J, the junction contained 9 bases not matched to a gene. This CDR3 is CASCTGGPCTGELFF. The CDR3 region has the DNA TGTGCCAGCTGCACAGGGGGGCCTTGCACCGGGGAGCTGTTTTTT.

The CDR3 DNA is TGCGCCAGCAGCCAAGAACTGTGGGGCGACAGGGGGAATCAGCCCCAGCATTTT. Its translation: CASSQELWGDRGNQPQHF. The chain recombines TRBV4-3 with TRBJ1-5, with 9 nucleotides matching TRBD1. The CDR3 is 18 residues long. V lost 0 bases and J lost 4; bases outside the gene matches: 10. The V gene's germline CDR1 is LGHNA and CDR2 YSLEER.

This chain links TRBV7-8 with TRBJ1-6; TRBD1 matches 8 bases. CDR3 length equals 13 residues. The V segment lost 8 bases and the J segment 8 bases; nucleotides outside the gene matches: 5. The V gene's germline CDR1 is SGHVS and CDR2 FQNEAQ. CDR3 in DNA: TGTGCCAGCGCAGGGGGCGGGTATTCACCCCTCCACTTT. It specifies CASAGGGYSPLHF.

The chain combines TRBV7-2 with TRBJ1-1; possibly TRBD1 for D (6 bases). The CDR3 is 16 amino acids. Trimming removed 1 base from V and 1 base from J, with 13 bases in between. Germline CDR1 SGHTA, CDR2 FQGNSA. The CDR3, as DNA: TGTGCCAGCAGCTTAGGAGTAGGGGGACAGAACACTGAAGCTTTCTTT. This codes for CASSLGVGGQNTEAFF.

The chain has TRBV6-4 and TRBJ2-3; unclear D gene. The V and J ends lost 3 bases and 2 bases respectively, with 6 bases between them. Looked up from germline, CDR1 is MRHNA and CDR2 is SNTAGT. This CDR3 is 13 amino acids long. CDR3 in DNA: TGTGCCAGCAGTGAACGAGACACAGATACGCAGTATTTT. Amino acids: CASSERDTDTQYF.

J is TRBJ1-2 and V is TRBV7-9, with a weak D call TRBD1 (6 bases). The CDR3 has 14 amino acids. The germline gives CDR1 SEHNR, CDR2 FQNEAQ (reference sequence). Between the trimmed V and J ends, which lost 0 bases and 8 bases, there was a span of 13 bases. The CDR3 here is CASSLALNREGYTF. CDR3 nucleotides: TGTGCCAGCAGCTTAGCGCTTAACAGGGAGGGCTACACCTTC.

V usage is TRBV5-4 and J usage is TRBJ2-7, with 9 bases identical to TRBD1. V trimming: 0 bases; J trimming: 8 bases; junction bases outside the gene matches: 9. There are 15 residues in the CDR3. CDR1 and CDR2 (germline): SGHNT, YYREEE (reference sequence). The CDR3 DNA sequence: TGTGCCAGCAGCTTGGCCTTAGGACAGGGGTTTAAGCAGTACTTC. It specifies CASSLALGQGFKQYF.

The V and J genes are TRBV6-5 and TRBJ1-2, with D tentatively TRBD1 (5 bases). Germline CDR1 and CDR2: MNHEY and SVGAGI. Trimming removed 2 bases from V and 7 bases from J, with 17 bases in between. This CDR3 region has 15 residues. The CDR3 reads CASSYGWQGNGGYTF. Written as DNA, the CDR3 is TGTGCCAGCAGTTACGGGTGGCAGGGAAATGGTGGCTACACCTTC.

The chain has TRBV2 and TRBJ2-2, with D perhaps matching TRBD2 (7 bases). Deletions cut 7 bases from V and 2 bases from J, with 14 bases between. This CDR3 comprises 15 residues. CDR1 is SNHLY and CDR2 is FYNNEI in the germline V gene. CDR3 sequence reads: CASNSAGANTGELFF. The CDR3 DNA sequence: TGTGCCAGCAACTCGGCGGGGGCTAACACCGGGGAGCTGTTTTTT.

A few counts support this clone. This CDR3 reads CASSHQKTGPNTEAFF. DNA for the CDR3: TGTGCCAGCAGCCACCAGAAGACAGGGCCGAACACTGAAGCTTTCTTT. The genes are TRBV7-9 and TRBJ1-1, with 7 positions matching TRBD1. The junction had 10 bases not matched to a gene; V was cut back by 5 bases and J by 1 base. This CDR3 region has 16 residues. Germline V gene lookup returns CDR1 SEHNR and CDR2 FQNEAQ (reference sequence).

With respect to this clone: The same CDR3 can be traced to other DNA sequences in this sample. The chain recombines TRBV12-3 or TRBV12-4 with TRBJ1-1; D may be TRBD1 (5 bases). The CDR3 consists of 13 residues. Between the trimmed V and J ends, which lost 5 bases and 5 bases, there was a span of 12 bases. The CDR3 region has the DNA TGTGCCAGCAGTCCTCAGGGTTGGACTGAAGCTTTCTTT. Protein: CASSPQGWTEAFF.

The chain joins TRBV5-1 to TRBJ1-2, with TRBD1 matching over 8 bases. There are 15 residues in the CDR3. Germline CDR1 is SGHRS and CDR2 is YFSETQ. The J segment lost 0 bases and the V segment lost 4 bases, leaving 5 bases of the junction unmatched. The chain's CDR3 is CASSPGTGANYGYTF. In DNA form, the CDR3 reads TGCGCCAGCAGCCCAGGGACAGGTGCTAACTATGGCTACACCTTC.

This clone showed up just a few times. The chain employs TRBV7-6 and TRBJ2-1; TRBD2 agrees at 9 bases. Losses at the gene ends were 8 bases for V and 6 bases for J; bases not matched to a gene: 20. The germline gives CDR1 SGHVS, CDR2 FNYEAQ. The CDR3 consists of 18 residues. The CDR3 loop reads CASSLLSPAGGLINEQFF. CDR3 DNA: TGTGCCAGCTCTCTACTCTCGCCGGCGGGGGGGCTTATCAATGAGCAGTTCTTC.

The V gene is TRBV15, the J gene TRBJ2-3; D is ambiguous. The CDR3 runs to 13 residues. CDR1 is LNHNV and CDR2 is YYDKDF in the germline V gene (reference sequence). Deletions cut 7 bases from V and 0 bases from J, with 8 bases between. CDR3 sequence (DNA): TGTGCCACCACCAAGACTAGCACAGATACGCAGTATTTT. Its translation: CATTKTSTDTQYF.

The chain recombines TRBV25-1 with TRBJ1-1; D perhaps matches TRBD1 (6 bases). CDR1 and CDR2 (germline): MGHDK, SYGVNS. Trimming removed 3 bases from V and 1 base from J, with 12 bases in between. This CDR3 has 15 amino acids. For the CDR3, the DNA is TGTGCCAGCAGTGATTTCAGGGGATCGAACACTGAAGCTTTCTTT. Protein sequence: CASSDFRGSNTEAFF.

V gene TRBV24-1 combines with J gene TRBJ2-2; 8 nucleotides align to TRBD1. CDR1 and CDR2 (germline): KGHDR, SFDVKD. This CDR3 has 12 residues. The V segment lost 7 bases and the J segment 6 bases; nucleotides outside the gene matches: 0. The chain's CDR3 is CATSRGPGELFF. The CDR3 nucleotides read TGTGCCACCAGCAGGGGGCCCGGGGAGCTGTTTTTT.

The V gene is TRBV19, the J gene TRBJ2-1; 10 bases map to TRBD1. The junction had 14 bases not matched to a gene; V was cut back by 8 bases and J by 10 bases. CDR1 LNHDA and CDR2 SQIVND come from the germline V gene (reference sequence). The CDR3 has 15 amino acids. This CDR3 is CASLTRDRGRYEQFF. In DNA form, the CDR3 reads TGTGCCAGTCTGACCCGGGACAGGGGTAGGTACGAGCAGTTCTTC.

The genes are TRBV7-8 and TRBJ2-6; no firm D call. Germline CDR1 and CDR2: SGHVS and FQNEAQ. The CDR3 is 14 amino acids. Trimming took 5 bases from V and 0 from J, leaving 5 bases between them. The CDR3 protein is CASSPNSGANVLTF. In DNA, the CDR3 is TGTGCCAGCAGCCCTAACTCTGGGGCCAACGTCCTGACTTTC.

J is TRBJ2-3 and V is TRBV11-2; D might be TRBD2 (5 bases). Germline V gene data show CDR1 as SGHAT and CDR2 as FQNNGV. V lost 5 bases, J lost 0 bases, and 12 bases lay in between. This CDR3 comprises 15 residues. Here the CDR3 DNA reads TGTGCCAGCAGCCCTGGAGGAGCTAGCACAGATACGCAGTATTTT. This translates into CASSPGGASTDTQYF.